This T cell receptor (beta chain) was retrieved from a study of CD8+ T cells in alopecia areata. Study-wide results and caveats: Since there was just one nonresponder, nobody can yet say how baseline CD8+ expansion ties to response.

Sample treatment: oral pan-JAK inhibitor, 5-10 mg twice daily. About this clone: No antigen is known for it.

V was cut by 2 bases and J by 4 bases, with 18 bases left in between. Germline V gene data show CDR1 as SGHRS and CDR2 as YFSETQ. The CDR3 is 16 residues long. As the sequencing template, cDNA was produced by extracting RNA and reverse transcribing it. Clones were read by immunoSEQ multiplex PCR, and TCRdb kept only the in-frame ones, dropping some. The sample records under 350,000 clones, roughly 50% being singletons. V gene TRBV5-1 combines with J gene TRBJ1-2; TRBD1 is a possible D gene (5 bases). This specimen was CD4+ T cells sorted from blood, taken at week 24, from a patient treated with tofacitinib. The TCR sequence derives from a human donor with alopecia areata. CDR3 DNA sequence: TGCGCCAGCAGCTTCTCAGCAGGGACGGGCCTCTATGGCTACACCTTC. Its translation: CASSFSAGTGLYGYTF.